Here is one T cell receptor beta chain with its context. Profiling relied on immunoSEQ multiplex PCR, and the TCRdb table lists in-frame clones only, not all of them. The table lists about 180,000 clones, approximately 90% of them singletons. The data were taken from a study of blood T cell repertoires in COVID-19. On the study more broadly: Spain, Italy and the United States supplied samples that represented acute and convalescent COVID-19.

Germline CDR1 reads MNHEY; CDR2 reads SVGAGI. Between the trimmed V and J ends, which lost 8 bases and 4 bases, there was a span of 14 bases. This CDR3 has 13 amino acids. V is TRBV6-5 and J is TRBJ1-1; TRBD1 is a possible D gene (5 bases). The clonotype originates from a woman younger than 45 with active or convalescent COVID-19. Sequenced input: peripheral blood. For the CDR3, the DNA is TGTGCCAGCGCTTCGGAGGGGCCCACTGAAGCTTTCTTT. Amino acid sequence: CASASEGPTEAFF.